This TCR beta chain was sequenced in a study of Ad26.COV2.S vaccination and SARS-CoV-2 variants (dated by TCRdb to the early 2020s). Broadly, across the study: Vaccine-arm donors were drawn from COV1001, a multicentre, randomized, double-blind, placebo-controlled phase I-IIa trial of Ad26.COV2.S in healthy adults. The specificity and breadth of SARS-CoV-2-reactive T cell receptors after Ad26.COV2.S vaccination were assessed by TCRbeta repertoire sequencing. Dosing of Ad26.COV2.S was intramuscular, at either 5x10^10 or 1x10^11 viral particles, delivered as one shot or as two shots spaced 56 days apart. Blinding of investigators to trial group allocation was maintained during experiments and outcome assessment. The TCR-sequenced set comprised approximately 30 samples: roughly 19 Ad26.COV2.S vaccine recipients, 5 placebo recipients and 8 SARS-CoV-2 convalescent individuals. Trial participants were randomized into five groups of five, in which low-dose or high-dose Ad26.COV2.S was given once or twice, or placebo was given on both occasions.

The count of this clone is one. Its antigen specificity is not known. At one of its ends the junction is not consistent with the germline gene, which may arise from a read error. The immunoSEQ Assay was the method used to sequence TCRbeta CDR3 regions. After extraction, genomic DNA underwent amplification by bias-controlled multiplex PCR, followed by high-throughput sequencing. The study's processing was this. To quantify the absolute abundance of every unique TCRbeta CDR3 region, sequences were collapsed and filtered. T cell fraction was estimated by normalization of TCRbeta template counts to usable DNA, with usable DNA being measured through amplification of reference genes present in all nucleated cells. Repertoire TCRs were annotated as SARS-CoV-2-specific by exact matching of V gene, CDR3 amino acid sequence and J gene to a known reactive TCR set. The reference SARS-CoV-2 TCR set was obtained from MIRA and was filtered for enrichment in COVID-19-positive ImmuneCODE repertoires, whereby public or cross-reactive TCRs were removed. Using the MIRA antigens, annotated TCRs were further analysed by specific ORF or by position within an ORF. Breadth was defined as annotated unique rearrangements over total unique productive rearrangements; depth was the summed frequency of those rearrangements. Two-sided Wilcoxon rank-sum tests were used to compare TCR breadth between groups. The clones in this table, taken by TCRdb from immuneACCESS, are in-frame only. Not every clone is retained; where verified, under half of the shortfall comes from an unresolved V gene, and the cause of the rest is unknown. V and J calls plus clone size are reproduced from that table; the DNA served to infer D and trimming. The sample includes around 450,000 clones, with roughly 87% observed a single time. Approximately 2.5% of the sample comes from the top ten.

The germline V gene (reference sequence) yields SGHKS for CDR1 and YYEKEE for CDR2. Reading from cysteine to phenylalanine, the CDR3 counts 13 amino acids. Kept here is only the CDR3 DNA, which spans 39 bases and is read in frame from base 1. Paper-wide results and their limitations: Compared with placebo recipients, Ad26.COV2.S recipients showed higher spike-specific TCR breadth (P = 0.0014). According to the authors, total T cell responses may have been underestimated by the TCR breadth and depth analyses. Comparable non-spike TCR breadth was observed between vaccine and placebo recipients, consistent with only spike being contained in the vaccine. After vaccination, spike-specific CD8+ and CD4+ T cell responses were reported to show substantial breadth. The study was not powered for comparison of responses between vaccine doses or regimens.

The label giving this sample's treatment or condition can be read as: roughly 19 received Ad26.COV2.S at low or high dose, single or two shots; 5 received placebo; per-sample allocation not given. Repertoires of vaccine and placebo recipients were sequenced from samples taken on day 63 after the first injection. Cohort 1b enrolled fewer than 30 adults aged 18-55 years at a single site in Boston, USA, between 29 July and 7 August 2020. As a vaccine, Ad26.COV2.S was a replication-incompetent adenovirus type 26 vector that expressed a prefusion-stabilized SARS-CoV-2 spike protein derived from the original Wuhan strain.

This specimen consisted of peripheral blood, obtained in a trial of Ad26.COV2.S vaccine versus placebo. The TCR originated in a person between 18 and 59 years old who received the Ad26.COV2.S COVID-19 vaccine or a placebo. The chain is encoded by TRBV5-5 joined to TRBJ2-1, with 12 central nucleotides matching TRBD1. The nucleotide sequence is given as TGTGCCACCAGCGGGACAGGGGGCCATGAGCAGTTCTTC. Translated, this is CATSGTGGHEQFF.